The clone carrying this T cell receptor (beta chain) occurred many times. Its specificity is unknown. The source of the sample is a study of CD8 T cells in ankylosing spondylitis. Whole-study results and caveats: Significantly higher representation of disease-linked clones was reported for matched ankylosing spondylitis synovial fluid.

Germline V gene lookup returns CDR1 MNHEY and CDR2 SVGAGI. CDR3 length: 14 amino acids. The ends were cut back, 4 bases at V and 3 bases at J, with 12 bases in the middle. TCRdb itself ran the 5' RACE reads through MiXCR, one entry per CDR3 protein. Counted here are 150,000 to 200,000 distinct CDR3 sequences, around 18% occurring once; the ten biggest clones make up approximately 7.8%. The clonotype comes from a male donor with ankylosing spondylitis or in good health (not recorded which). The sample comprised blood, either unsorted or a sorted T cell fraction (not recorded which). The rearrangement joins TRBV6-5 to TRBJ1-1; D is perhaps TRBD1 (5 bases). The CDR3, as DNA: TGTGCCAGCAGTTTCCAGGGAGGGGACACTGAAGCTTTCTTT. It translates to CASSFQGGDTEAFF.